The TCR beta chain under discussion was sequenced for a study of T-cell reconstitution after alpha-beta-depleted transplantation in children. Study-wide findings and caveats: After transplant, high TCRbeta diversity at day 60 in some patients arose from surviving recipient T cells and thymic progenitors. One year after transplant, T-cell counts and diversity came mostly from newly produced T cells. Reportedly, alpha-beta T cells present about two months post-transplant originated from several hundred expanded clones of graft origin.

This clonotype has only a few counts. Its antigen is unknown. Construction of the TCRbeta library involved unique molecular identifiers. TCRdb recomputed calls from the PCR reads with MiXCR, one row per CDR3 protein. The sample has about 830,000 distinct CDR3 sequences, approximately 15% seen once; the top ten hold around 5.3%. The germline V and J ends were trimmed by 2 bases and 0 bases, with 17 bases remaining between them. This CDR3 spans 17 amino acids. Germline V lookup: CDR1 SGHTS, CDR2 YDEGEE. The source is a male patient younger than 18 who had a stem cell transplant for acute lymphoblastic leukemia, so the T cells may come from the graft donor. The material sequenced was PBMCs, mostly from graft donor cells, taken 360 days after TCRalphabeta/CD19-depleted stem cell transplant. This sequence joins TRBV5-8 and TRBJ1-2, with D hard to call. CDR3 in DNA: TGTGCCAGCAGCTTAAGGAAGTGGGTCAATGCTAACTATGGCTACACCTTC. Translation: CASSLRKWVNANYGYTF.